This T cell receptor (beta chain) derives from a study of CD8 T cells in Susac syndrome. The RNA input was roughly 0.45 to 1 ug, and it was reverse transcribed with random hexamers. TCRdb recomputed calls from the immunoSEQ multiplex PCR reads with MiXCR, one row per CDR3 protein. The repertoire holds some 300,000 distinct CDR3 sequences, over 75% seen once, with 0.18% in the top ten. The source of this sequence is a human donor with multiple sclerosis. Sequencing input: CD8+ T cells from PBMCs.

In DNA form, the CDR3 reads TGCAGCGTTGTGGGTGCGGGAGTATTCTACAATGAGCAGTTCTTC. The encoded protein is CSVVGAGVFYNEQFF. The V gene is TRBV29-1, the J gene TRBJ2-1; 7 bases are a match to TRBD2. The V gene's germline CDR1 is SQVTM and CDR2 ANQGSEA. V shed 4 bases and J 3 bases; nucleotides not matched to a gene: 9. The CDR3 runs to 15 residues.